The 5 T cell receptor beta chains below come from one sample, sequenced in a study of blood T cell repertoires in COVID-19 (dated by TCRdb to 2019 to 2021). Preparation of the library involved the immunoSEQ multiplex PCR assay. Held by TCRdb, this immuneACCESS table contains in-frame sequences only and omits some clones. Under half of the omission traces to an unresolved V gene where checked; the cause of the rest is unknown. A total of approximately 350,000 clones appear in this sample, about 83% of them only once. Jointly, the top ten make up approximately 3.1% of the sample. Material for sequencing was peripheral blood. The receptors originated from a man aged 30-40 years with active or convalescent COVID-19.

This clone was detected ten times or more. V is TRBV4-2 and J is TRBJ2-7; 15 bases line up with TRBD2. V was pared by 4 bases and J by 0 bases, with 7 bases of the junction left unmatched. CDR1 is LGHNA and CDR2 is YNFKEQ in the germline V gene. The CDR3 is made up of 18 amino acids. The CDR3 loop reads CASSLGTSGRTSSYEQYF. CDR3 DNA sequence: TGTGCCAGCAGCCTCGGGACTAGCGGGAGGACTAGCTCCTACGAGCAGTACTTC.

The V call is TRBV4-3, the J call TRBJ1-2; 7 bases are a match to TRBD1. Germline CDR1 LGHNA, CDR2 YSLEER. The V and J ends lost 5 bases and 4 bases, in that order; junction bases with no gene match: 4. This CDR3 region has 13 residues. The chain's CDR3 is CASSDRASYGYTF. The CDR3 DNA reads TGCGCCAGCAGCGACAGGGCCTCCTATGGCTACACCTTC.

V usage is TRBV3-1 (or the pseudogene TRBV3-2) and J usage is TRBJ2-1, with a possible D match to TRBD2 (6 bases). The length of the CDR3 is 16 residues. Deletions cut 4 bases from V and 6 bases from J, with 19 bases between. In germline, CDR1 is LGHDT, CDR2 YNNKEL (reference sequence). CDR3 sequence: CASSPRGTSLSNEQFF. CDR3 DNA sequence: TGTGCCAGCAGCCCACGGGGGACTTCCCTTAGCAATGAGCAGTTCTTC.

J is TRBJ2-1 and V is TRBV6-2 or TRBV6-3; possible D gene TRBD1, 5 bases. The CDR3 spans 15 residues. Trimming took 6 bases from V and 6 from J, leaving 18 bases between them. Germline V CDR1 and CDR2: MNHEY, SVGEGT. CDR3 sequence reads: CASSLRVGPGNEQFF. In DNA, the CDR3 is TGTGCCAGCAGCCTCAGGGTGGGGCCCGGCAATGAGCAGTTCTTC.

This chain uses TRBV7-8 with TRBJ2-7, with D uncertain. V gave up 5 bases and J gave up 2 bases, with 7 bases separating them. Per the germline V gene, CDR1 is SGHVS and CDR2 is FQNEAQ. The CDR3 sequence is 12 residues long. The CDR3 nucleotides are TGTGCCAGCAGCCTTATCCCCTACGAGCAGTACTTC. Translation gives CASSLIPYEQYF. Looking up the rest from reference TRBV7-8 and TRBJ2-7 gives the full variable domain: GAGVSQSPRYKVAKRGQDVALRCDPISGHVSLFWYQQALGQGPEFLTYFQNEAQLDKSGLPSDRFFAERPEGSVSTLKIQRTQQEDSAVYLCASSLIPYEQYFGPGTRLTVT.